The entry below describes one T cell receptor beta chain. The sample belongs to a study of blood T cells in healthy people across ages. Healthy Caucasian individuals from Russia aged roughly 6 to 95 were enrolled as donors. Together with a sample-barcoded 5' primer, a J-beta primer mix was included in a second PCR lasting roughly 6 to 12 cycles. Template switching added a 12-random-nucleotide identifier to every cDNA molecule. TCRdb ran MiXCR on the 5' RACE reads and lists one entry per CDR3 protein. Seen here are about 1.5 million distinct CDR3 sequences, 42% observed once, and the top ten hold roughly 3.7%. Germline loops: CDR1 DFQATT, CDR2 SNEGSKA (reference sequence). CDR3 length equals 22 residues. Germline trimming cut 0 bases from V and 2 bases from J; bases unmatched to any gene: 19.

The sequenced sample consisted of blood. This receptor was identified in a woman younger than 30 in good health. The chain carries TRBV20-1 and TRBJ2-3; TRBD2 aligns across 14 bases. The CDR3, as DNA: TGCAGTGCTAGAGATGGGGCCCAAAGACTAGCGGGAGGGCGGGGGGCCACAGATACGCAGTATTTT. Protein product: CSARDGAQRLAGGRGATDTQYF.